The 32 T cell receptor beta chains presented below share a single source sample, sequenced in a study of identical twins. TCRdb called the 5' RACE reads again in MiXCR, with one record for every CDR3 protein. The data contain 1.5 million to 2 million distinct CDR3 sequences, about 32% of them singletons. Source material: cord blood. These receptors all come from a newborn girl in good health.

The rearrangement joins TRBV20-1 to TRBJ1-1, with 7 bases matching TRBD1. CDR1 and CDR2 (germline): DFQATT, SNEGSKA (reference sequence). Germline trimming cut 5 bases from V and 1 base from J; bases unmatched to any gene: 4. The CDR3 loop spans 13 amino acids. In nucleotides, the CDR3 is TGCAGTGCTCTACGACAGGGGAACACTGAAGCTTTCTTT. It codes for CSALRQGNTEAFF.

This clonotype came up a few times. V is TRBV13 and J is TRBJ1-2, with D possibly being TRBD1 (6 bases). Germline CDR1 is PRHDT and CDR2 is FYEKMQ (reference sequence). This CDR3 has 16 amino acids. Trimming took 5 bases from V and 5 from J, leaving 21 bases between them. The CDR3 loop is CASSTNAGEGRYGYTF. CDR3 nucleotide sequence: TGTGCCAGCAGCACGAATGCAGGGGAAGGGAGGTATGGCTACACCTTC. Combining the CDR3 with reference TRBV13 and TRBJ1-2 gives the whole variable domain AAGVIQSPRHLIKEKRETATLKCYPIPRHDTVYWYQQGPGQDPQFLISFYEKMQSDKGSIPDRFSAQQFSDYHSELNMSSLELGDSALYFCASSTNAGEGRYGYTFGSGTRLTVV.

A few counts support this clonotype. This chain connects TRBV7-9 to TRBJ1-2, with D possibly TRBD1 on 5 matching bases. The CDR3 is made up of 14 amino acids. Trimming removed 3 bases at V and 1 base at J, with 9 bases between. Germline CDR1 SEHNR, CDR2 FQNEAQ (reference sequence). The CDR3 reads CASSLWGYNYGYTF. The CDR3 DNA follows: TGTGCCAGCAGCTTGTGGGGCTATAACTATGGCTACACCTTC.

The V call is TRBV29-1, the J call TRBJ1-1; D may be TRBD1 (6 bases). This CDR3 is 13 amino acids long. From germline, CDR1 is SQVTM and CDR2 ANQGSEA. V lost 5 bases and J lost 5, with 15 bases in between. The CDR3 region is CSVIDRMGTEAFF. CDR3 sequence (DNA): TGCAGCGTTATCGACAGGATGGGAACTGAAGCTTTCTTT.

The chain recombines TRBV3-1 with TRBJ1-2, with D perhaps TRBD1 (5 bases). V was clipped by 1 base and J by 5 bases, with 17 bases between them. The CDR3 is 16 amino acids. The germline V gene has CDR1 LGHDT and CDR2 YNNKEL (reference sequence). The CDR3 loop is CASSQVPPGGNYGYTF. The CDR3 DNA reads TGTGCCAGCAGCCAAGTCCCTCCCGGGGGGAATTATGGCTACACCTTC. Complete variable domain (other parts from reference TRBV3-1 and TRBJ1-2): DTAVSQTPKYLVTQMGNDKSIKCEQNLGHDTMYWYKQDSKKFLKIMFSYNNKELIINETVPNRFSPKSPDKAHLNLHINSLELGDSAVYFCASSQVPPGGNYGYTFGSGTRLTVV.

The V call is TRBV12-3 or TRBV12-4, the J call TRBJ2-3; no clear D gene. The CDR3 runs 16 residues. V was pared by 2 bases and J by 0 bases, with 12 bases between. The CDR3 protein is CASSLSPVISTDTQYF. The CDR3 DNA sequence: TGTGCCAGCAGTTTAAGTCCCGTAATTAGCACAGATACGCAGTATTTT.

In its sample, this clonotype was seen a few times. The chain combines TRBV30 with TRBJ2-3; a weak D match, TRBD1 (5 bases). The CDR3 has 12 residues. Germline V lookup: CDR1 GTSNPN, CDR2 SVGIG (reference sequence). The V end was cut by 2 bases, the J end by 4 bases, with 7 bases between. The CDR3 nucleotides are TGTGCCTGGAGTCTAGGGGCAGATACGCAGTATTTT. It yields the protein CAWSLGADTQYF.

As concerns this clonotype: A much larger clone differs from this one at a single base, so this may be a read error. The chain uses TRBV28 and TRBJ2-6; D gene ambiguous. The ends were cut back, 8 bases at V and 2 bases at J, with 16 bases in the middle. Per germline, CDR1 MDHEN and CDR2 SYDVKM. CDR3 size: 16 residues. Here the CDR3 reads CASLPNVTTGANVLTF. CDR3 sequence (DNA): TGTGCCAGCTTACCTAACGTGACGACTGGGGCCAACGTCCTGACTTTC.

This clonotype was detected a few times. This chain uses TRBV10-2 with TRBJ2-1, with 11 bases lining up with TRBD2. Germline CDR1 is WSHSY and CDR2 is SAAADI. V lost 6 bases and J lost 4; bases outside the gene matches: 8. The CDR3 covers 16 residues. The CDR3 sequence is CASRTLAGGEYNEQFF. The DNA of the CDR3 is TGCGCCAGCAGAACCTTAGCGGGGGGGGAATACAATGAGCAGTTCTTC.

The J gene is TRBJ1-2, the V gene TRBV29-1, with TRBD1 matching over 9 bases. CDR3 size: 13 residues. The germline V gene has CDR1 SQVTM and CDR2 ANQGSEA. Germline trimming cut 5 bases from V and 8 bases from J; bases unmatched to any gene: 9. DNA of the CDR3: TGCAGCGTTAAGCCCGGGACAGGGTACGGCTACACCTTC. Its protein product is CSVKPGTGYGYTF.

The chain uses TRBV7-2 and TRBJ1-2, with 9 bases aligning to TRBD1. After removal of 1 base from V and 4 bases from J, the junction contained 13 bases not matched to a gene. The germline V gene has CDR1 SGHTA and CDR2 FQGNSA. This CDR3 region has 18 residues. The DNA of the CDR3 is TGTGCCAGCAGCTTAGTTAGGGGACAGGGAGGACTACCCTATGGCTACACCTTC. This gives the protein CASSLVRGQGGLPYGYTF.

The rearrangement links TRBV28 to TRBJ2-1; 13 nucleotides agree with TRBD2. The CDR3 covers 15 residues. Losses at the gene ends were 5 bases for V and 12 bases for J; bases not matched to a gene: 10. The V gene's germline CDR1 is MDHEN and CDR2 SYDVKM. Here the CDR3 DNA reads TGTGCCAGCAGTCCACTAGCGGGAGGGCGTGGTGGGCAGTTCTTC. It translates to CASSPLAGGRGGQFF.

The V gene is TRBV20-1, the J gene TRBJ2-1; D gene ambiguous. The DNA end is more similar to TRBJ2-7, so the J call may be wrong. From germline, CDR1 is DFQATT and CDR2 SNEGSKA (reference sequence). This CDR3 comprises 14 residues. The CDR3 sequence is CSARDGRSYNEQYF. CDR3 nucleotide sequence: TGCAGTGCTAGGGACGGCCGCTCCTACAATGAGCAGTACTTC.

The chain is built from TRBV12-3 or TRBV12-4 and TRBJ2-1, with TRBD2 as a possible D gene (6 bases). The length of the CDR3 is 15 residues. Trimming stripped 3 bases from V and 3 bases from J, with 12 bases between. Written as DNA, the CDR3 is TGTGCCAGCAGTTTGGGGGGAGTCATCTACAATGAGCAGTTCTTC. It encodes CASSLGGVIYNEQFF.

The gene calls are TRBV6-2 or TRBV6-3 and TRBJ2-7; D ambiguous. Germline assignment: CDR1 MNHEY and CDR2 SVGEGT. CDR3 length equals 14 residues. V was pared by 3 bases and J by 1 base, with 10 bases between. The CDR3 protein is CASSYPLRSYEQYF. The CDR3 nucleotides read TGTGCCAGCAGTTATCCCCTACGGTCCTACGAGCAGTACTTC.

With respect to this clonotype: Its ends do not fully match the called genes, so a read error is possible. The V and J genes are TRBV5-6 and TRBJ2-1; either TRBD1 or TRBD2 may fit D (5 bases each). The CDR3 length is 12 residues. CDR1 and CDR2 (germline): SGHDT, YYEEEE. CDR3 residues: CASSRAGTERFF. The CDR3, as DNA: TGTGCCAGCAGCAGAGCAGGGACCGAGCGGTTCTTC.

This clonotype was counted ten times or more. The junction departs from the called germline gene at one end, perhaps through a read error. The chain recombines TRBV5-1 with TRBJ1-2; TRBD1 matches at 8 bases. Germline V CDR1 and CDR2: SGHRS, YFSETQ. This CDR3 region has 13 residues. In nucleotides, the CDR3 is TGTGCCAGCAGTTTGACAGGGGACTATGGCTACACCTTC. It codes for CASSLTGDYGYTF.

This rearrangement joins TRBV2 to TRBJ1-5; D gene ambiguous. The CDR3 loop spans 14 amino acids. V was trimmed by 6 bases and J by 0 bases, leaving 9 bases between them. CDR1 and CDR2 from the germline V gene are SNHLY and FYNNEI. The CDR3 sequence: CASRDEYSNQPQHF. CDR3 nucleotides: TGTGCCAGCAGGGACGAATATAGCAATCAGCCCCAGCATTTT. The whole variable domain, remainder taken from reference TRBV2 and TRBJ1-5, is EPEVTQTPSHQVTQMGQEVILRCVPISNHLYFYWYRQILGQKVEFLVSFYNNEISEKSEIFDDQFSVERPDGSNFTLKIRSTKLEDSAMYFCASRDEYSNQPQHFGDGTRLSIL.

The CDR3 DNA is TGTGCCAGCACCAATAGCGGGGGAGACAATGAGCAGTTCTTC. This codes for CASTNSGGDNEQFF. The chain has TRBV9 and TRBJ2-1, with 9 bases that match TRBD2. Germline V gene sequence: CDR1 SGDLS, CDR2 YYNGEE. The CDR3 runs to 14 residues. The V and J ends lost 6 bases and 5 bases, in that order; junction bases with no gene match: 6.

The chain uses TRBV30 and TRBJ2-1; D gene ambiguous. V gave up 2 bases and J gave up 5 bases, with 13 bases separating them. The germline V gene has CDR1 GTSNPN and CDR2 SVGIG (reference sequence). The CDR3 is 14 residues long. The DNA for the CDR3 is TGTGCCTGGAGTAGTGGGGTAACAAACAATGAGCAGTTCTTC. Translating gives CAWSSGVTNNEQFF. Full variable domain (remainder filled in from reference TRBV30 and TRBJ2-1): SQTIHQWPATLVQPVGSPLSLECTVEGTSNPNLYWYRQAAGRGLQLLFYSVGIGQISSEVPQNLSASRPQDRQFILSSKKLLLSDSGFYLCAWSSGVTNNEQFFGPGTRLTVL.

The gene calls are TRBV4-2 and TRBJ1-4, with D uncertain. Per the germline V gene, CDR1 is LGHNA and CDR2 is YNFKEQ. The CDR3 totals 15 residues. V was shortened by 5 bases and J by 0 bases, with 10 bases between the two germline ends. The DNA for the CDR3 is TGTGCCAGCAGCACTCGGGCCGCAACTAATGAAAAACTGTTTTTT. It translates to CASSTRAATNEKLFF.

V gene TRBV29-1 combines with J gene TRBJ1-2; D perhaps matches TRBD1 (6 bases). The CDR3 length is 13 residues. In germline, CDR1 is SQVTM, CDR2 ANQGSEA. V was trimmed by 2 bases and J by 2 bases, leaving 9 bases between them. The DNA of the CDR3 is TGCAGCGTTGAACCGGGACAAAACTATGGCTACACCTTC. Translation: CSVEPGQNYGYTF.

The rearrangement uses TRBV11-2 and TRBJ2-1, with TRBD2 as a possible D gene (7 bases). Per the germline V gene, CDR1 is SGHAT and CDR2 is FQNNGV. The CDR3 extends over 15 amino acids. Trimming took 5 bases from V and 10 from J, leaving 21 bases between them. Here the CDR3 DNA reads TGTGCCAGCAGCCCAAGCGGGACATCCTCCTACGAGCAGTTCTTC. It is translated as CASSPSGTSSYEQFF.

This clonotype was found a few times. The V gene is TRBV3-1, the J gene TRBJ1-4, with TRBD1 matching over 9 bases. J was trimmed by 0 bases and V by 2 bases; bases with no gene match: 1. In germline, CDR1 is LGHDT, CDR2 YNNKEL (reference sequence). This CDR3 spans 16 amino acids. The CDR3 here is CASSQRQGATNEKLFF. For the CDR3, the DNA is TGTGCCAGCAGCCAAAGACAGGGGGCAACTAATGAAAAACTGTTTTTT.

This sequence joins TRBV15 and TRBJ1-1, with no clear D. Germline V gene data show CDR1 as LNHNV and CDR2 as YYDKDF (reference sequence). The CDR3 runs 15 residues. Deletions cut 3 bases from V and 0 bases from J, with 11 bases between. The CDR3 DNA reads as TGTGCCACCAGCAGGCCTACGACACTGAACACTGAAGCTTTCTTT. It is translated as CATSRPTTLNTEAFF.

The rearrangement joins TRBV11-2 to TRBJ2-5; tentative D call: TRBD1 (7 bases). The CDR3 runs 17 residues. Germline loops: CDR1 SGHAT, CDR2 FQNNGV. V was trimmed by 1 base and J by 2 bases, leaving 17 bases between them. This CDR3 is CASSLVIGTAGQETQYF. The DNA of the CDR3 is TGTGCCAGCAGCTTAGTTATAGGGACAGCGGGTCAAGAGACCCAGTACTTC.

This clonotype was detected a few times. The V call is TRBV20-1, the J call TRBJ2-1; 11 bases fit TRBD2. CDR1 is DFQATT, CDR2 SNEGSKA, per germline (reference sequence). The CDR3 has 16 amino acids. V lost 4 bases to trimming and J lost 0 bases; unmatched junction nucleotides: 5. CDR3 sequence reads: CSANPGTSGSYNEQFF. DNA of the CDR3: TGCAGTGCTAACCCCGGGACTAGCGGCTCCTACAATGAGCAGTTCTTC.

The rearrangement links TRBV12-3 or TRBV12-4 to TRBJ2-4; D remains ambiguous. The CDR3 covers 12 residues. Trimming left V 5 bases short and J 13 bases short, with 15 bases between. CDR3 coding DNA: TGTGCCAGCAGTCGGCCGGCCTACGGGCAGTACTTC. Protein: CASSRPAYGQYF.

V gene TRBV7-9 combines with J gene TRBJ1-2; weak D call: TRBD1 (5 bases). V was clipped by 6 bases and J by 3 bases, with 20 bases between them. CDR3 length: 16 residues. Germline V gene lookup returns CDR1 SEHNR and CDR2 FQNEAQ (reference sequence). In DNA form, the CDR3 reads TGTGCCAGCAGTATAATCGCAAGGGGAAGAGACTATGGCTACACCTTC. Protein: CASSIIARGRDYGYTF.

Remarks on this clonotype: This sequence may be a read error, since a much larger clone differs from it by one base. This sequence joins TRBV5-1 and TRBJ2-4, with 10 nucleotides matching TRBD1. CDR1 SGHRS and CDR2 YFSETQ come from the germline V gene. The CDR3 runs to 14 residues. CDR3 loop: CASSFGQGVNTQYF. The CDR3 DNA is TGCGCCAGCAGCTTCGGACAGGGGGTTAACACTCAGTACTTC.

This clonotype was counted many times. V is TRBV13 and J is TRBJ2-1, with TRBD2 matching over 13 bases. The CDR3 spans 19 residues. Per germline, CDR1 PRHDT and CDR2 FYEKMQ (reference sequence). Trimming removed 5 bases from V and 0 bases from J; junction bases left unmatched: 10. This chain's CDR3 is CASSRQLAGGYISYNEQFF. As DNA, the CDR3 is TGTGCCAGCAGCCGACAACTAGCGGGGGGGTATATCTCCTACAATGAGCAGTTCTTC.

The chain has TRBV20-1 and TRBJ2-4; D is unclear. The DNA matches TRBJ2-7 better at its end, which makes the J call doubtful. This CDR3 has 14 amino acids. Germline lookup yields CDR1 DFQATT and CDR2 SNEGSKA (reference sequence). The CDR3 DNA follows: TGCAGTGCGCAGTCTTCCCCTAGCTCCTACGAGCAGTACTTC. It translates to CSAQSSPSSYEQYF.